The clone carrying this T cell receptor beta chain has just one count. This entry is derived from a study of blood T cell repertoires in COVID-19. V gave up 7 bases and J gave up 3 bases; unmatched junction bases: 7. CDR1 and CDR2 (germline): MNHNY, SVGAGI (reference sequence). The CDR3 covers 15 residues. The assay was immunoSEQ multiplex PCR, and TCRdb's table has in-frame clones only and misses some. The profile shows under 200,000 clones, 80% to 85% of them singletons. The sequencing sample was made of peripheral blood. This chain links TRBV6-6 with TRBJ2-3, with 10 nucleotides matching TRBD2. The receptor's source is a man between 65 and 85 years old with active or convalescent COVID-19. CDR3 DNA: TGTGCCAGCAAATCTAGCGGGAGAGGTACAGATACGCAGTATTTT. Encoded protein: CASKSSGRGTDTQYF.